The source of this T cell receptor beta chain is a study of control samples from healthy donors and cancer patients. Trimming took off 5 bases at V and 0 bases at J, with 8 bases between the two ends. The CDR3 is 13 residues long. The germline gives CDR1 SGHDT, CDR2 YYEEEE. The data were produced by immunoSEQ multiplex PCR, yet TCRdb's version contains in-frame clones alone and is incomplete. The table shows about 89,000 clones, with roughly 86% occurring only once. The chain recombines TRBV5-6 with TRBJ2-5; no firm D call. The sequencing sample was made of blood. This clonotype originated in a man aged 30 to 45 in good health. The CDR3 coding sequence is TGTGCCAGCAGTAGTCAGAACCAAGAGACCCAGTACTTC. Protein: CASSSQNQETQYF.